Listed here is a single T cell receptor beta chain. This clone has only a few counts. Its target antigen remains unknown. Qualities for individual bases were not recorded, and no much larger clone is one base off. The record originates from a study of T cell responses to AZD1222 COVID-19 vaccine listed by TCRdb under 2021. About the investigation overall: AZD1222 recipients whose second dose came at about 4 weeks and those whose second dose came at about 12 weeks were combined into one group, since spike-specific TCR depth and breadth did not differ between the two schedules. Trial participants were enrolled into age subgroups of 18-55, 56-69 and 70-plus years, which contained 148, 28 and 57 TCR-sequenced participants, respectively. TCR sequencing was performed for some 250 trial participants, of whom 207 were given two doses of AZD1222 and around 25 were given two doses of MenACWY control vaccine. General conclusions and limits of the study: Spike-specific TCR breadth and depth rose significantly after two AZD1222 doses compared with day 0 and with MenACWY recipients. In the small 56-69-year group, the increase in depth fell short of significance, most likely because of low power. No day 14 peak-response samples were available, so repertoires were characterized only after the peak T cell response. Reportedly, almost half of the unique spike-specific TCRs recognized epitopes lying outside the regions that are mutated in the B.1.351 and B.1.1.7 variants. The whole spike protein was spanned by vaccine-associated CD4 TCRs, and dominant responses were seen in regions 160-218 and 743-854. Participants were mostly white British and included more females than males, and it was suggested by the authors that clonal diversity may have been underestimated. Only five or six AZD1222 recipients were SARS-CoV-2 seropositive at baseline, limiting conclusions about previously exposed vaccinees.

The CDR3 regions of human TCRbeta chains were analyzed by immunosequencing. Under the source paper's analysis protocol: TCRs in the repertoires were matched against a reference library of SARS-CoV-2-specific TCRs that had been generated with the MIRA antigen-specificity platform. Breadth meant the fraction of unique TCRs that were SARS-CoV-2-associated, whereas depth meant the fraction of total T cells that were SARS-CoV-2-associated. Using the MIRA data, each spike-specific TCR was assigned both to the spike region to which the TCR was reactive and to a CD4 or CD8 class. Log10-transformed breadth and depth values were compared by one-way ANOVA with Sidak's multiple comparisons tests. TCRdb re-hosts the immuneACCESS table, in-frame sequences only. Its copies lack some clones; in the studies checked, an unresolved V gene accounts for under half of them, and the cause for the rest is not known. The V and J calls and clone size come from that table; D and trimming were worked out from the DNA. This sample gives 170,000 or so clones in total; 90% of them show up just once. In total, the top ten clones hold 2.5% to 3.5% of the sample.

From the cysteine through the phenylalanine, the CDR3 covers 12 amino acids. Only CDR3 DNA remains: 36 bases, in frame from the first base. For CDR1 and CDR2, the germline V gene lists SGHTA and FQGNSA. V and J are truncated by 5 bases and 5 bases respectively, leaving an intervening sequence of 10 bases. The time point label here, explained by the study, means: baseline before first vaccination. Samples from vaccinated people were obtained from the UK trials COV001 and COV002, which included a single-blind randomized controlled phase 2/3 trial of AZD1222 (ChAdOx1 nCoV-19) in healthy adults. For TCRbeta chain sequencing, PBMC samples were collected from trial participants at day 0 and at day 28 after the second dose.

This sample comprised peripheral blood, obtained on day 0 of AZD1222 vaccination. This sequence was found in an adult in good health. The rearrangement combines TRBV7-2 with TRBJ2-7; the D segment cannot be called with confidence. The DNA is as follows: TGTGCCAGCAGCACAGCTGGAGACGAGCAGTACTTC. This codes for CASSTAGDEQYF.